A selection of T cell receptor beta chains follows, all from one sample in a study of cytomegalovirus exposure and HLA in healthy donors. TCRdb keeps only in-frame clones here, not all; method: immunoSEQ multiplex PCR. The top ten clones hold less than 15% of a sample with some 90,000 clones, 60% to 75% of them seen once. The sequencing sample was made of PBMCs. These receptor sequences come from a woman in her 70s in good health and CMV-seropositive. Both conserved end residues are part of each CDR3. Fields, in order: J gene, V gene, D gene, clone size, CDR3 DNA, CDR3 protein. The D gene is left open where the match is weak. Clone size is given for some rows only: seen once, a few or many times, or a class if the clone is expanded.

TRBJ2-7,TRBV13,TRBD1,.,TGTGCCAGCAGCCCCCGAGACAGGGGGTTCGACGAGCAGTACTTC,CASSPRDRGFDEQYF
TRBJ1-3,TRBV7-2,TRBD1,.,TGTGCCAGCAGCCAAGTACAGGGGACCTCTGGAAACACCATATATTTT,CASSQVQGTSGNTIYF
TRBJ2-7,TRBV5-6,TRBD1,.,TGTGCCAGTTGCCGTGACAGGGGACACGAGCAGTACTTC,CASCRDRGHEQYF
TRBJ2-1,TRBV6-1,TRBD1,.,TGTGCCAGCACGCTTACAGGGGGCACCTACAATGAGCAGTTCTTC,CASTLTGGTYNEQFF
TRBJ1-1,TRBV2,.,.,TGTGCCAGCAGTGATTCCGTCCCGAACACTGAAGCTTTCTTT,CASSDSVPNTEAFF
TRBJ2-7,TRBV10-3,.,.,TGTGCCATCACCGGTAGCGTCTTTGGAGAGGGCGAGCAGTACTTC,CAITGSVFGEGEQYF
TRBJ2-7,TRBV27,.,.,TGTGCCAGCAGTTTAGGACTCAGAACCTACGAGCAGTACTTC,CASSLGLRTYEQYF
TRBJ2-1,TRBV11-1,TRBD2,.,TGTGCCAGCAGCTCCGCTAGCGGGAGCTCCTACAATGAGCAGTTCTTC,CASSSASGSSYNEQFF
TRBJ1-6,TRBV6-5,TRBD1,.,TGTGCCAGCGGACAGGGCCCACTATCACCCCTCCACTTT,CASGQGPLSPLHF
TRBJ2-3,TRBV2,.,.,TGTGCCAGCATAGGACAGTCCCAACACACAGATACGCAGTATTTT,CASIGQSQHTDTQYF
TRBJ2-1,TRBV10-1,TRBD2,.,TGCGCCAGCAGTGAGCGGAGCCCTAGCGGGGGGGCGCTTCTAAATGAGCAGTTCTTC,CASSERSPSGGALLNEQFF
TRBJ2-1,TRBV5-1,.,.,TGCGCCAGCACCCTTAAGGGGGAGTTCTCCTACAATGAGCAGTTCTTC,CASTLKGEFSYNEQFF
TRBJ1-1,TRBV10-3,TRBD1,.,TGTGCCATCAGCGGCCCTACAGGGGAGGACACTGAAGCTTTCTTT,CAISGPTGEDTEAFF
TRBJ1-4,TRBV9,TRBD1,.,TGTGCCAGCAGCGTAGCTGACAGGGCAAAACTGTTTTTT,CASSVADRAKLFF
TRBJ1-1,TRBV4-1,.,.,TGCGCCAGCAGCCAAGGAAGAAGGTCGGAGCATACTCCATTT,CASSQGRRSEHTPF
TRBJ1-4,TRBV18,.,.,TGTGCCAGCTCACCAAGTGAGGGCCCTAATGAAAAACTGTTTTTT,CASSPSEGPNEKLFF
TRBJ2-2,TRBV6-6,.,.,TGTGCCAGCAGCCCCGGGGAGGAACTCACCGGGGAGCTGTTTTTT,CASSPGEELTGELFF
TRBJ2-2,TRBV6-1,TRBD1,.,TGTGCCAGCAGTGGCGAGACAGGGATCGGGGAGCTGTTTTTT,CASSGETGIGELFF
TRBJ2-5,TRBV5-4,.,.,TGTGCCAGCAGCTTGGAGAGGAAAGAGACCCAGTACTTC,CASSLERKETQYF
TRBJ2-5,TRBV12-5,.,.,TGTGCTAGTGGTTTGGTTATTGGGGCGGAGACCCAGTACTTC,CASGLVIGAETQYF
TRBJ2-1,TRBV27,TRBD1,.,TGTGCCAGCAGTATACAGGGGGCTCCCCGCAATGAGCAGTTCTTC,CASSIQGAPRNEQFF
TRBJ2-5,TRBV5-4,TRBD2,.,TGTGCCAGCAGCCTGACGGGACTAGCCCAAGAGACCCAGTACTTC,CASSLTGLAQETQYF
TRBJ2-1,TRBV25-1,TRBD2,.,TGTGCCAGCAGTGACCGAGCGGGAGCTTCCTACAATGAGCAGTTCTTC,CASSDRAGASYNEQFF
TRBJ1-1,TRBV28,.,.,TGTGCCAGCAGTGATGTACAGGGAATGAACACTGAAGCTTTCTTT,CASSDVQGMNTEAFF
TRBJ2-1,TRBV7-9,TRBD2,few,TGTGCCAGCAGTGTAGCGGGAGCAGTACCTGAGCAGTTCTTC,CASSVAGAVPEQFF
TRBJ2-7,TRBV9,.,.,TGTGCCAGCAGCGTATCAGGGCTTCCTTCCTACGAGCAGTACTTC,CASSVSGLPSYEQYF
TRBJ2-3,TRBV7-9,TRBD2,.,TGTGCCAGCAGCCGTACTAGCGGGGCCCCGCCTGATACGCAGTATTTT,CASSRTSGAPPDTQYF
TRBJ1-1,TRBV18,TRBD1,.,TGTGCCAGCTCATATGGGACAGGGGGCCACTCGGACACTGAAGCTTTCTTT,CASSYGTGGHSDTEAFF
TRBJ2-5,TRBV18,.,.,TGTGCCAGCTCACCAAGGCAGGGAGAGACCCAGTACTTC,CASSPRQGETQYF
TRBJ2-5,TRBV19,TRBD2,.,TGTGCCAGTAGATACGGTTGTGGGACTAGAGGGGCCGGGGAGACCCAGTACTTC,CASRYGCGTRGAGETQYF
TRBJ1-4,TRBV7-2,.,.,TGTGCCAGCAGCTTAGTATCGGTTGCTAATGAAAAACTGTTTTTT,CASSLVSVANEKLFF
TRBJ2-3,TRBV18,TRBD1,.,TGTGCCAGCTCACGACAGGGGACAGATACGCAGTATTTT,CASSRQGTDTQYF
TRBJ2-1,TRBV7-9,.,.,TGTGCCAGCAGCACCCGGACAGCTCGAACCACCTACAATGAGCAGTTCTTC,CASSTRTARTTYNEQFF
TRBJ1-1,TRBV5-1,.,.,TGCGCCAGCAGCTTGGCCGTCAGGAACACTGAAGCTTTCTTT,CASSLAVRNTEAFF
TRBJ2-7,TRBV10-1,.,.,TGCGCCAGCCAGGTCGAGGGAACCTACGAGCAGTACTTC,CASQVEGTYEQYF
TRBJ1-4,TRBV7-9,TRBD1,.,TGTGCCAGCAGCCTCCCGGGACAGGGAAATGAAAAACTGTTTTTT,CASSLPGQGNEKLFF
TRBJ2-3,TRBV7-9,.,.,TGTGCCAGCAGCTTGAATCAACACGGCACAGATACGCAGTATTTT,CASSLNQHGTDTQYF
TRBJ2-7,TRBV13,.,.,TGTGCCAGCAGCTTAGGCCTGGGTCGAGGTAGCGGCCCCTACGAGCAGTACTTC,CASSLGLGRGSGPYEQYF
TRBJ2-5,TRBV2,.,.,TGTGCCAGCAGTGAATCCCGTTTCGAAGAGACCCAGTACTTC,CASSESRFEETQYF
TRBJ2-2,TRBV7-3,.,few,TGTGCCAGCAGCTTAACCACAGCCACCGGGGAGCTGTTTTTT,CASSLTTATGELFF
TRBJ2-3,TRBV29-1,.,.,TGCAGCGCCCGGACATATACAGATACGCAGTATTTT,CSARTYTDTQYF
TRBJ2-1,TRBV13,TRBD2,.,TGTGCCAGCAGCCGGGGACTAGCGGCTTCCTACAATGAGCAGTTCTTC,CASSRGLAASYNEQFF
TRBJ2-6,TRBV19,.,few,TGTGCCAGTACCTCAGGGCCCCCCTCTGGGGCCAACGTCCTGACTTTC,CASTSGPPSGANVLTF
TRBJ1-1,TRBV9,.,.,TGTGCCAGCAGCGTAGGGGGCTGGGGCACTGAAGCTTTCTTT,CASSVGGWGTEAFF
TRBJ2-3,TRBV7-9,TRBD2,.,TGTTCCAGCAGCTCCCGGACTAGCGGGAAGGGGACAGATACGCAGTATTTT,CSSSSRTSGKGTDTQYF
TRBJ2-1,TRBV6-4,TRBD2,.,TGTGCCAGCAGTGCACTAGCGGGAGTTGAAGGTGAGCAGTTCTTC,CASSALAGVEGEQFF
TRBJ2-1,TRBV7-8,TRBD1,.,TGTGCCAGCAGCCGGGACAGGAGCTCCTACAATGAGCAGTTCTTC,CASSRDRSSYNEQFF
TRBJ1-6,TRBV5-1,.,.,TGCGCCAGCAGCCCGGGACAAAATAATTCACCCCTCCACTTT,CASSPGQNNSPLHF
TRBJ1-6,TRBV5-6,.,.,TGTGCCAGCAGCTACCCACCCGGACAGCTAAATAATTCACCCCTCCACTTT,CASSYPPGQLNNSPLHF
TRBJ2-3,TRBV7-7,TRBD1,few,TGTGCTAGCAGCAAGGGACAGGGGTCCGGTACGCAGTATTTT,CASSKGQGSGTQYF
TRBJ2-1,TRBV28,.,.,TGTGCCAGCAGCCCCAACGGAGGGGCACTTAATGAGCAGTTCTTC,CASSPNGGALNEQFF
TRBJ2-7,TRBV5-4,.,.,TGTGCCAGCAGCTCGGACAGCTACGAGCAGTACTTC,CASSSDSYEQYF
TRBJ2-5,TRBV10-2,.,.,TGCGCCAGCAGTGAATTCCCCTCAGGGGCCGAGACCCAGTACTTC,CASSEFPSGAETQYF
TRBJ2-7,TRBV27,.,.,TGTGCCAGCAGCAGAGGGGGAGGGTCGTCCTACGAGCAGTACTTC,CASSRGGGSSYEQYF
TRBJ1-5,TRBV28,.,.,TGTGCCAGCGGTCGAGTACGGATGACAGTAAGCCAGCCCCAGCATTTT,CASGRVRMTVSQPQHF
TRBJ2-1,TRBV19,TRBD2,.,TGTGCCAGTAGTATCACACTAGCGCTTTACAATGAGCAGTTCTTC,CASSITLALYNEQFF
TRBJ2-7,TRBV28,.,.,TGTGCCAGCAGTGACAGAGGAGCCTACGAGCAGTACTTC,CASSDRGAYEQYF